This T cell receptor beta chain was sequenced for a study of T-cell memory formation after mild COVID-19 (dated by TCRdb to about 2021). About the study as a whole: TCR sequence clusters from the two donors were found to be largely donor specific. The cohort comprised two young, previously healthy adult volunteers, one female and one male. In a couple of donors, T-cell clones that expanded and contracted after mild COVID-19 were tracked by sequencing TCRalpha and TCRbeta repertoires over time.

Ficoll-Paque density gradient centrifugation was used to isolate PBMCs. The cysteine opens and the phenylalanine closes a CDR3 of 14 amino acids. This entry keeps only the CDR3 DNA: 42 bases, framed from base 1. The germline ends are 10 bases apart after V is trimmed by 0 bases and J by 6 bases. For CDR1 and CDR2, the germline V gene lists MGHRA and YSYEKL. The paper's findings and limits, for the study overall: The study covered only two mild cases, and larger cohorts including severe cases with pre-infection samples were considered necessary. From day 15 to 85, contracting clones showed balanced CD4/CD8 phenotypes, whereas a second wave of clones that expanded from day 15 to 37 leaned towards CD4+. Contracting CD4+ clones were found mainly in CM and EM memory subsets, while CD8+ clones were enriched in EMRA. SARS-CoV-2 specificity was not confirmed for the second-wave clones peaking on day 37. Some responding clones were found in pre-infection memory, which suggests that pre-existing cross-reactive memory T cells took part in the SARS-CoV-2 response.

Concerning this clonotype: Which antigen it targets is not known. No base quality values were provided; no much bigger clone lies one nucleotide off.

Sequencer: Illumina NovaSeq 6000. TCRalpha and TCRbeta cDNA libraries were constructed by 5'RACE with constant-segment primers, with sample barcodes and unique molecular identifiers being introduced. Trizol reagent was used to extract RNA from every sample. Library amplification was performed in two PCR steps, and a second sample barcode and Illumina TruSeq adapters were introduced in the second step. The libraries were sequenced on an Illumina NovaSeq using 2 x 150 bp paired-end reads. In the source study's methods: The reads were demultiplexed and collapsed into UMI-guided consensus sequences using migec v1.2.7. With mixcr v2.1.11, UMI consensuses were aligned to TRA and TRB V and J templates and assembled into clonotypes. Clonotypes were classified as expanded or contracted when called significant by both edgeR and NoisET, with noise models trained on biological replicates. edgeR calls used a false discovery rate-adjusted p below 0.01 and a log2 fold-change threshold of 1. As an exploratory analysis of dynamics, PCA with hierarchical clustering was applied to max-normalized trajectories of the 1000 most abundant clonotypes. Each responding clone was given a CD4 or CD8 phenotype based on the CD4+ and CD8+ repertoires, which had been sequenced separately. TCRdb reworked the public reads: Q25 trimming with fastp, MiXCR clone assembly, productive beta chains retained. CDR3 protein duplicates are merged, each entry listing the most common genes and DNA. These V and J calls originate from TCRdb's pipeline instead of the authors' own analysis. Across this sample there are about 290,000 distinct CDR3 sequences, with about 15% seen only once. The top ten hold roughly 20% of the sample.

The chain is encoded by TRBV4-1 joined to TRBJ2-3, with no D gene named confidently. The receptor was derived from a man in his late teens or twenties who had mild COVID-19 (a few samples of this study predate the infection). The sample titles of this study are shuffled in the database, so cell type and time point are left out; the donor was told from shared clones. The sequencing input was PBMCs or a T cell subset sorted from them (not recorded which). CDR3 protein: CASSQDSMDDTQYF. The DNA is as follows: TGCGCCAGCAGCCAAGATAGTATGGACGATACGCAGTATTTT.